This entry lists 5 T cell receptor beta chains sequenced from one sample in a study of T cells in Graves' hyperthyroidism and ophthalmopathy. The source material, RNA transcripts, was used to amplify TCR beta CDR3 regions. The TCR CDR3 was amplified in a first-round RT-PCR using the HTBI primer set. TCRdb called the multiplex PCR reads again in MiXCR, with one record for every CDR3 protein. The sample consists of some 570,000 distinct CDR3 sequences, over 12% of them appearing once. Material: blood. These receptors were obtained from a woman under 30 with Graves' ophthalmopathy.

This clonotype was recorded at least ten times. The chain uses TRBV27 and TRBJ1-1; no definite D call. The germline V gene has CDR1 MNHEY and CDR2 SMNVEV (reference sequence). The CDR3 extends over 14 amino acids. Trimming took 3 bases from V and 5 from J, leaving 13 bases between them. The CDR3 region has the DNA TGTGCCAGCAGTTTCGGACGGCTTGGGACTGAAGCTTTCTTT. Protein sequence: CASSFGRLGTEAFF.

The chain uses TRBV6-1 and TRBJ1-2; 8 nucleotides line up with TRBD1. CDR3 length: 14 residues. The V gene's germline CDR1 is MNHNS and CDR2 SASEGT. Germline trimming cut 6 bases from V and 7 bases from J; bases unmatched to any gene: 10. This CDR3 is CASSSDRERGGYTF. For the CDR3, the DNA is TGTGCCAGCAGCTCGGACAGGGAGAGGGGTGGCTACACCTTC.

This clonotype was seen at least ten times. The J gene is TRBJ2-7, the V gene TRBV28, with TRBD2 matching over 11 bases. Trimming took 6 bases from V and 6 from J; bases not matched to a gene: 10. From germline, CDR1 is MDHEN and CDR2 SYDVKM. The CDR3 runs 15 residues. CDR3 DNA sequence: TGTGCCAGCAGACCACCTACTAGCGGGAGTGGCGAGCAGTACTTC. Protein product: CASRPPTSGSGEQYF.

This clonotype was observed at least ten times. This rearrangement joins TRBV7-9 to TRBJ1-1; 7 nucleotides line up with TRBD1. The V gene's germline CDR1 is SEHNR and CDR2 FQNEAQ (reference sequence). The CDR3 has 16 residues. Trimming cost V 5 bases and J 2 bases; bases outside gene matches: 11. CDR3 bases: TGTGCCAGCAGCCATCCACGCAGGGACAGCAACACTGAAGCTTTCTTT. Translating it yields CASSHPRRDSNTEAFF.

DNA for the CDR3: TGTGCCAGCAGCTGGGGGGACAGGGCCCCCCCTGAAGCTTTCTTT. Amino acid sequence: CASSWGDRAPPEAFF. The rearrangement uses TRBV5-5 and TRBJ1-1, with 9 nucleotides matching TRBD1. V gave up 3 bases and J gave up 6 bases; unmatched junction bases: 9. The CDR3 runs 15 residues. Germline loops: CDR1 SGHKS, CDR2 YYEKEE (reference sequence).